A selection of T cell receptor beta chains follows, all from one sample in a study of shared T cell receptors in the human thymus. Only in-frame clones appear in the TCRdb table, and some are missing; sequencing was by immunoSEQ multiplex PCR. The data hold 700,000 or so clones, with roughly 85% observed a single time. These data also featured in a second study, about human thymus T cells.

Sample: thymocytes. The receptors were sampled from a girl less than two years old with a congenital heart defect. The CDR3 runs from the conserved cysteine through the conserved F or W. Each record gives: V gene, D gene, clone size, J gene, CDR3 DNA, CDR3 protein. The D gene is left open where the match is weak. Size is stated for part of the rows, as once, few or many counts, or as a class when the clone is expanded.

TRBV5-4	TRBD1	-	TRBJ2-3	TGTGCCAGCAGCTCGACAGGGAGCACAGATACGCAGTATTTT	CASSSTGSTDTQYF
TRBV5-4	TRBD2	-	TRBJ2-3	TGTGCCAGCAGCTGGACTAGCGGGGGGTTAGATACGCAGTATTTT	CASSWTSGGLDTQYF
TRBV6-1	TRBD2	-	TRBJ2-1	TGTGCCAGCAGTGATCCTCATGTGGCTAGCGGGGGTTGTGGGCAGTTCTTC	CASSDPHVASGGCGQFF
TRBV6-1	-	-	TRBJ1-4	TGTGCCAGCAGTGCGGGAGCTGCAACTAATGAAAAACTGTTTTTT	CASSAGAATNEKLFF
TRBV25-1	-	-	TRBJ1-1	TGTGCCAGCCTCGACAGGAACACTGAAGCTTTCTTT	CASLDRNTEAFF
TRBV7-8	-	once	TRBJ1-2	TGTGCCAGCAGCTTACAGGGCGAAAACTATGGCTACACCTTC	CASSLQGENYGYTF
TRBV7-3	TRBD1	-	TRBJ2-6	TGTGCCAGCAGCTTAATTCAGTGGGACAGGGAAACCTCTGGGGCCAACGTCCTGACTTTC	CASSLIQWDRETSGANVLTF
TRBV29-1	-	-	TRBJ2-5	TGCAGCGTTGCATCGGGGTCCGAGAGGGCCCAGTACTTC	CSVASGSERAQYF
TRBV5-4	-	-	TRBJ2-4	TGTGCCAGCAGCTTGGACCCAGCGGGCGATTTAGACATTCAGTACTTC	CASSLDPAGDLDIQYF
TRBV4-3	TRBD1	-	TRBJ2-7	TGCGCCAGCAGTGCTACCGGGACAGGGGGCTTCTACGAGCAGTACTTC	CASSATGTGGFYEQYF
TRBV4-1	TRBD2	-	TRBJ2-1	TGCGCCAGCAGCCAAGATGGACTAGCGGGGGTAACTAAGAATGAGCAGTTCTTC	CASSQDGLAGVTKNEQFF
TRBV27	-	-	TRBJ1-6	TGTGCCAGCAGTCAGGGAAGAGTGGGAAGCTCCTATAATTCACCCCCCCACTTT	CASSQGRVGSSYNSPPHF
TRBV4-3	TRBD2	-	TRBJ2-7	TGCGCCAGCAGCCAACTAGCGGGGGGGCATTCCGAGCAGTACTTC	CASSQLAGGHSEQYF
TRBV28	-	-	TRBJ1-6	TGTGCCAGCAGCCCGGTAAGAGGTTCACCCCTCCACTTT	CASSPVRGSPLHF
TRBV6-6	-	few	TRBJ2-3	TGTGCCAGCAGTCCTGGGGGGGCCGAAGGAGATACGCAGTATTTT	CASSPGGAEGDTQYF
TRBV4-3	-	once	TRBJ1-1	TGCGCCAGCAGCCAAGATGACAGCAATGAAGCTTTCTTT	CASSQDDSNEAFF
TRBV5-1	TRBD2	-	TRBJ2-1	TGCGCCAGCAGCCCTCTAGCGGGGGGAAGCTCCTACAATGAGCAGTTCTTC	CASSPLAGGSSYNEQFF
TRBV7-2	-	-	TRBJ1-1	TGTGCCAGCAGCTTAGTACTTCCCCCGGGAGCTGAAGCTTTCTTT	CASSLVLPPGAEAFF
TRBV7-2	-	once	TRBJ2-7	TGTGCCAGCAGCTTAGCGCTAGGACAGTCGCACTTC	CASSLALGQSHF
TRBV19	TRBD1	-	TRBJ2-7	TGTGCCAGTAGCAACAGGGGGGTCTCGGGTAAGCAGTACTTC	CASSNRGVSGKQYF
TRBV28	-	-	TRBJ1-1	TGTGCCAGCAGCCCAGGGCCCCTCCCCACTGAAGCTTTCTTT	CASSPGPLPTEAFF
TRBV5-4	-	-	TRBJ1-2	TGTGCCAGCAGCTTGGTGCAGGGGCACACGGTCGGATATGGCTACACCTTC	CASSLVQGHTVGYGYTF
TRBV7-3	-	-	TRBJ1-1	TGTGCCAGCAGCTCGACAATGAACACTGAAGCTTTCTTT	CASSSTMNTEAFF
TRBV4-3	-	-	TRBJ1-2	TGCGCCAGCAGCCAAGTCCCGGGGTCCTGGGTTAACTATGGCTACACCTTC	CASSQVPGSWVNYGYTF
TRBV4-1	-	-	TRBJ1-2	TGCGCCAGCAGCCAACCCAGGGGTGATGGCTACACCTTC	CASSQPRGDGYTF
TRBV7-2	-	-	TRBJ1-1	TGTGCCAGCAGCCCCGCGGGAGGGGGCACTGAAGCTTTCTTT	CASSPAGGGTEAFF
TRBV9	-	-	TRBJ2-1	TGTGCCAGCAGCGACGCTGGCGAGCAGTTCTTC	CASSDAGEQFF
TRBV11-2	-	-	TRBJ2-3	TGTGCCAGCAGCTTAGATGGGCAGGCCCGGAATTGGTCGCAGTATTTT	CASSLDGQARNWSQYF
TRBV19	TRBD2	-	TRBJ2-3	TGTGCCAGTAGTATCGAGCGGGGGGTTGGAGATACGCAGTATTTT	CASSIERGVGDTQYF
TRBV12-5	-	once	TRBJ1-2	TGTGCTAGTGGTTTGGTATATGACAGCTTCCTATATGGCTACACCTTC	CASGLVYDSFLYGYTF
TRBV5-1	TRBD1	-	TRBJ2-1	TGCGCCAGCAGCTTGGCGGACGCAGGGGGCTCCTTCTCCTACAATGAGCAGTTCTTC	CASSLADAGGSFSYNEQFF
TRBV2	-	-	TRBJ2-1	TGTGCCAGCAGTGTAACTTTGGGCACTAGCTCCTACAATGAGCAGTTCTTC	CASSVTLGTSSYNEQFF
TRBV27	TRBD1	few	TRBJ2-7	TGTGCCAGCAGTTTGGGACAGTCCCACTACGAGCAGTACTTC	CASSLGQSHYEQYF
TRBV6-5	TRBD1	once	TRBJ2-5	TGTGCCAGCAGTTCCCCAGGACAGGGCGTTGAGACCCAGTACTTC	CASSSPGQGVETQYF
TRBV9	-	few	TRBJ2-2	TGTGCCAGCAGCGTTGAGGCAGATCCCGGGGAGCTGTTTTTT	CASSVEADPGELFF